This T cell receptor (beta chain) was recorded in a study of blood T cell repertoires in COVID-19. Study-level information: Samples of COVID-19 (acute and convalescent) were obtained from the United States, Italy and Spain. PBMCs, B-cell-depleted T cells, or T cells were the source of the cDNA or gDNA that made up the material.

Under the authors' procedure: Nucleated cell number was recorded as an estimate derived from reference gene primer amplification. Using immunoSEQ multiplex PCR, the repertoire was profiled, and TCRdb retains in-frame clones only, with some absent. V, J and clone size are those of that table, while D and trimming were read from the DNA. The sample has roughly 110,000 clones, 84% seen once; the top ten hold more than 13%. With V trimmed by 1 base and J by 5 bases, 3 bases remained unmatched. The CDR3 totals 15 residues. Germline lookup yields CDR1 SGHNT and CDR2 YYREEE (reference sequence). The chain is built from TRBV5-4 and TRBJ2-1, with TRBD2 identical over 10 bases. The source is a woman in her sixties or seventies with acute or convalescent COVID-19. The sequencing input was peripheral blood. This CDR3 reads CASSLSSGGHNEQFF. Here the CDR3 DNA reads TGTGCCAGCAGCTTGTCTAGCGGGGGACACAATGAGCAGTTCTTC.